Given below is one T cell receptor (beta chain) in context. The data were taken from a study of blood T cell repertoires in COVID-19. Study-level information: Sites across the United States, Italy and Spain contributed samples from acute and convalescent COVID-19. PBMCs, B-cell-depleted T cells, or T cells provided the cDNA or gDNA that made up the material.

Original data processing: For nucleated cells, counts were estimated from reference gene primer amplification. Produced via immunoSEQ multiplex PCR; TCRdb's table is partial and in-frame only. V, J and clone size were drawn from that table, and D and trimming were deduced from the DNA. The table has 120,000 or so clones, around 85% seen once; the top ten hold about 18%. Input material: peripheral blood. This clonotype originated in a man younger than 45 with COVID-19, enrolled during active disease.

Here the CDR3 reads CASSSNGGVDQPQHF. Here the CDR3 DNA reads TGCGCCAGCAGCTCCAATGGGGGGGTGGATCAGCCCCAGCATTTT. This rearrangement joins TRBV5-1 to TRBJ1-5; TRBD1 is a possible D gene (5 bases). This CDR3 comprises 15 residues. Germline loops: CDR1 SGHRS, CDR2 YFSETQ. The V and J ends lost 3 bases and 5 bases respectively, with 15 bases between them.